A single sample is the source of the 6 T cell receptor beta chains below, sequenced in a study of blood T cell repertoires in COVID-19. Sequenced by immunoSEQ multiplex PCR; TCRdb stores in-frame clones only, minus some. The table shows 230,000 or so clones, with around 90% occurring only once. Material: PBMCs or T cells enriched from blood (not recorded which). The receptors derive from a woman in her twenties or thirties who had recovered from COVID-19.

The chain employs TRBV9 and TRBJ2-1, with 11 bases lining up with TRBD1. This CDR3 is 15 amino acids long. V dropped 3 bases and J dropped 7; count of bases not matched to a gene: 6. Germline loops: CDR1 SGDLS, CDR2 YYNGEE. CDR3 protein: CASSESGQGVNEQFF. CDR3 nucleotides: TGTGCCAGCAGCGAGTCGGGACAGGGGGTAAATGAGCAGTTCTTC. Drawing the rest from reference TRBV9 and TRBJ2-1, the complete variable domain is DSGVTQTPKHLITATGQRVTLRCSPRSGDLSVYWYQQSLDQGLQFLIQYYNGEERAKGNILERFSAQQFPDLHSELNLSSLELGDSALYFCASSESGQGVNEQFFGPGTRLTVL.

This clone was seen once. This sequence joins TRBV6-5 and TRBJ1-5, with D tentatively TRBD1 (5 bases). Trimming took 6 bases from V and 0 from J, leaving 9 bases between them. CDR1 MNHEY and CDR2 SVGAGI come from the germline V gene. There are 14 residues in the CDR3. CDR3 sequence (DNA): TGTGCCAGCAGCGACAGTCATAGCAATCAGCCCCAGCATTTT. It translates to CASSDSHSNQPQHF.

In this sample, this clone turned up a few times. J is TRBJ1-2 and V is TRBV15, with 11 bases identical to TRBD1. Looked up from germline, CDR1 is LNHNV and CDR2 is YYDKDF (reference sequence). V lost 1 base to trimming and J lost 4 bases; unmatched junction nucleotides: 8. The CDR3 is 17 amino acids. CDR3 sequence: CATSRAGTGGLVYGYTF. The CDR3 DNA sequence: TGTGCCACCAGCAGAGCCGGGACAGGGGGTCTCGTCTATGGCTACACCTTC.

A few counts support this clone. CDR3: CASSYSYRGSNQPQHF. In nucleotides, the CDR3 is TGTGCCAGCAGTTACTCCTACAGGGGAAGCAATCAGCCCCAGCATTTT. The chain couples TRBV6-5 to TRBJ1-5; 7 bases are shared with TRBD1. Germline V gene lookup returns CDR1 MNHEY and CDR2 SVGAGI. The CDR3 spans 16 residues. V was clipped by 0 bases and J by 1 base; unmatched bases: 3.

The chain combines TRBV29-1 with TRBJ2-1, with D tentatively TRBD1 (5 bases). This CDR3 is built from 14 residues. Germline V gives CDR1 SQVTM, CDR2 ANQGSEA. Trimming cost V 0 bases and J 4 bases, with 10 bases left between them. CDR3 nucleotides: TGCAGCGTTGAAGAAAGGGGAAGGTACAATGAGCAGTTCTTC. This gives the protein CSVEERGRYNEQFF.

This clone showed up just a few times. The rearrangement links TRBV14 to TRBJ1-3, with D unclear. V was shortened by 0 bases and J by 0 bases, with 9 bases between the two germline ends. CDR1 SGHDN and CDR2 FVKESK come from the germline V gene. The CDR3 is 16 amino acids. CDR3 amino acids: CASSQDPFISGNTIYF. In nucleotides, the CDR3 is TGTGCCAGCAGCCAAGACCCCTTTATCTCTGGAAACACCATATATTTT.